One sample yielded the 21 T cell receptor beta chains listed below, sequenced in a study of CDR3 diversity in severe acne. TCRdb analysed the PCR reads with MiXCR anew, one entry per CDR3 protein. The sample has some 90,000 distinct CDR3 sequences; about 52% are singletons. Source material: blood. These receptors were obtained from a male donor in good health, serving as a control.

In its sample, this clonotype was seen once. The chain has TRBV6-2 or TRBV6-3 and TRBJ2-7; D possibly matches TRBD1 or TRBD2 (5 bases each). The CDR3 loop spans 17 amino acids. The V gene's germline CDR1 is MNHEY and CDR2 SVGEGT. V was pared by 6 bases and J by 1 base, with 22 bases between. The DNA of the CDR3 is TGTGCCAGCAGAGGGACCATCTTGATTGCGGGTTCCTACGAGCAGTACTTC. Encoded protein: CASRGTILIAGSYEQYF.

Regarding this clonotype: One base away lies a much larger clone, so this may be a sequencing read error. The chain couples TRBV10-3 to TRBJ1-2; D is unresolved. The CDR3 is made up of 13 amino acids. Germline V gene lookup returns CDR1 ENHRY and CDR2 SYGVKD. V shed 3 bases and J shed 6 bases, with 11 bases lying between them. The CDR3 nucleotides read TGTGCCATCAGTGACGGCGGGGTTCATGGCTACACCTTC. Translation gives CAISDGGVHGYTF.

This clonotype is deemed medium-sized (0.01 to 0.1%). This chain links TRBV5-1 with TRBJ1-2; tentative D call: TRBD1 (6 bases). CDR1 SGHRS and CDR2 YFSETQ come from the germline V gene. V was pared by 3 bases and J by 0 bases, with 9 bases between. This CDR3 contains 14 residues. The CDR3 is CASSWGTPNYGYTF. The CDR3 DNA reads TGCGCCAGCAGCTGGGGGACACCTAACTATGGCTACACCTTC. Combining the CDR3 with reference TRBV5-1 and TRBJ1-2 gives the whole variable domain KAGVTQTPRYLIKTRGQQVTLSCSPISGHRSVSWYQQTPGQGLQFLFEYFSETQRNKGNFPGRFSGRQFSNSRSEMNVSTLELGDSALYLCASSWGTPNYGYTFGSGTRLTVV.

The CDR3 spells CASSITKSRNQPQHF. CDR3 sequence (DNA): TGTGCCAGTAGTATAACTAAGAGTAGAAATCAGCCCCAGCATTTT. The chain has TRBV19 and TRBJ1-5; no clear D gene. Germline loops: CDR1 LNHDA, CDR2 SQIVND (reference sequence). This CDR3 has 15 amino acids. V lost 2 bases to trimming and J lost 4 bases, with 12 bases between them. The variable domain in full, with the rest retrieved from reference TRBV19 and TRBJ1-5, is DGGITQSPKYLFRKEGQNVTLSCEQNLNHDAMYWYRQDPGQGLRLIYYSQIVNDFQKGDIAEGYSVSREKKESFPLTVTSAQKNPTAFYLCASSITKSRNQPQHFGDGTRLSIL.

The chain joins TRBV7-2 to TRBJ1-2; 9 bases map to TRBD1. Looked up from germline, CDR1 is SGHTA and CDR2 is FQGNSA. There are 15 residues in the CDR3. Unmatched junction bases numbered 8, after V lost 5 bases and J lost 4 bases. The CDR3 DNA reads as TGTGCCAGCAGCCTGAACAGGGGGCTGGGCTATGGCTACACCTTC. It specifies CASSLNRGLGYGYTF.

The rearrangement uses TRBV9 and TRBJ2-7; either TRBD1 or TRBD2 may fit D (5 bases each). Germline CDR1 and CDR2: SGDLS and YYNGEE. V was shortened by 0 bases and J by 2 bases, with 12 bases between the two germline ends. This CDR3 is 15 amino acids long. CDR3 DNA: TGTGCCAGCAGCGTAGGCCCCGGGACGACCTACGAGCAGTACTTC. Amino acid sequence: CASSVGPGTTYEQYF.

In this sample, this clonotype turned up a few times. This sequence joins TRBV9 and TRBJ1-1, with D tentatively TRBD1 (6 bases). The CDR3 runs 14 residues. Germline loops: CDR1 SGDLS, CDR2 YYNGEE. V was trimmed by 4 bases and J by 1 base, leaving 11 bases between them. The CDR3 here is CASSPQGGNTEAFF. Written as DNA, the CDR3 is TGTGCCAGCAGCCCCCAAGGGGGGAACACTGAAGCTTTCTTT.

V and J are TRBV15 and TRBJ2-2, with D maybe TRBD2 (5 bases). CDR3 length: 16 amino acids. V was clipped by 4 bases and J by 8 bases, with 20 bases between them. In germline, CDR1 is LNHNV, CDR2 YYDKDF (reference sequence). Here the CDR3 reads CATSTGRASRGGELFF. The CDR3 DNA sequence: TGTGCCACCAGCACTGGACGGGCATCACGCGGGGGGGAGCTGTTTTTT.

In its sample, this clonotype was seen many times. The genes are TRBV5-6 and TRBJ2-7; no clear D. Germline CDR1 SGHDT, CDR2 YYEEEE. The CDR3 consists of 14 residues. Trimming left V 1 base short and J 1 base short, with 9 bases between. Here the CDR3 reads CASSLLRRSYEQYF. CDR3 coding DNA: TGTGCCAGCAGCTTGCTGCGGCGATCCTACGAGCAGTACTTC.

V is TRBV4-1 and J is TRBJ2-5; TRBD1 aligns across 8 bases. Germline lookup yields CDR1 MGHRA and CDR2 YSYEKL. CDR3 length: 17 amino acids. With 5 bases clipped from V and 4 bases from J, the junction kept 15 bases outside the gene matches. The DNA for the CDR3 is TGCGCCAGCAGCTACCTCCCCTCAGGGGGCAGGGGAGAGACCCAGTACTTC. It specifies CASSYLPSGGRGETQYF.

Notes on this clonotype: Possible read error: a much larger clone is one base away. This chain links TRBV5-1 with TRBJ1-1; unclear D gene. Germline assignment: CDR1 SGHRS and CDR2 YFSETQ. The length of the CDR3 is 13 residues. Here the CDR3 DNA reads TGTGCCAGCAGTCAACGGGAGGGCACTAAAGCTTTCTTT. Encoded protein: CASSQREGTKAFF.

In nucleotides, the CDR3 is TGTGCCAGCAGCTTAGGTTTTGTGAACACTGAAGCTTTCTTT. Residues: CASSLGFVNTEAFF. The chain combines TRBV7-9 with TRBJ1-1, with D unresolved. Germline CDR1 reads SEHNR; CDR2 reads FQNEAQ (reference sequence). Trimming left V 1 base short and J 0 bases short, with 6 bases between. The CDR3 covers 14 residues.

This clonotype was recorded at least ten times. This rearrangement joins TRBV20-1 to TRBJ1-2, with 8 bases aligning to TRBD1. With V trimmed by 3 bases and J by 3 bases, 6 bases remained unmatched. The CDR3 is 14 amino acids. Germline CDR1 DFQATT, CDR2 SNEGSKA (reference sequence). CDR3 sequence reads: CSASPGTGDYGYTF. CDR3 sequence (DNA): TGCAGTGCTAGTCCGGGGACAGGCGACTATGGCTACACCTTC.

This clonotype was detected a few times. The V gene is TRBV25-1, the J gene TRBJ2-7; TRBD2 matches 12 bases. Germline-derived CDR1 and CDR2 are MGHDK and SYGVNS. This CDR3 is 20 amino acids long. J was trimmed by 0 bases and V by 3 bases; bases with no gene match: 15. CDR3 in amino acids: CASSESATSGSKKSSYEQYF. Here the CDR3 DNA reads TGTGCCAGCAGTGAGTCCGCGACTAGCGGGAGTAAGAAGAGCTCCTACGAGCAGTACTTC.

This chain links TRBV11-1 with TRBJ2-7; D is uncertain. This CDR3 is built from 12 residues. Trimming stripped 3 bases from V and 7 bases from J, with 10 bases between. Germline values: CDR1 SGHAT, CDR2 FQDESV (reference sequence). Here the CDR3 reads CASSLFSWEQYF. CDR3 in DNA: TGTGCCAGCAGCTTGTTCTCGTGGGAGCAGTACTTC.

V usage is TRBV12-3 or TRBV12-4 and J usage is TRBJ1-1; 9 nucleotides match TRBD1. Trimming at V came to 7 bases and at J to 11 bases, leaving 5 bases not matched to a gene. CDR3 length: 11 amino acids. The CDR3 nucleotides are TGTGCCAGCAACAGGGGGCTAGGGGCTTTCTTT. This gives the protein CASNRGLGAFF.

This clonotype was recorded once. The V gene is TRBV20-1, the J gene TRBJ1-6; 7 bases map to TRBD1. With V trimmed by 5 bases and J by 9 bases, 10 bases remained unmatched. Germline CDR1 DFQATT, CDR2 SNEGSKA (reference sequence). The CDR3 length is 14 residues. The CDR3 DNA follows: TGCAGTGCTGGTACAGGGGAGGGTAGTTCACCCCTCCACTTT. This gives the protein CSAGTGEGSSPLHF.

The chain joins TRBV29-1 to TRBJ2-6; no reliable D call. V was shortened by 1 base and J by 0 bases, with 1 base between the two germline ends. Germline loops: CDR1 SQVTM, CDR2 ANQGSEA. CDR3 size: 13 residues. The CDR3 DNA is TGCAGCGTTGAAGTCTCTGGGGCCAACGTCCTGACTTTC. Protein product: CSVEVSGANVLTF.

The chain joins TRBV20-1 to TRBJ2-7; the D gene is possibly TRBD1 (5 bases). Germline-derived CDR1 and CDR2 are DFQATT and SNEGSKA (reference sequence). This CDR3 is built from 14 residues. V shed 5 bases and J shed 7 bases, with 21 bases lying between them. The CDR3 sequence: CSALGPLDVNEQYF. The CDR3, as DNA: TGCAGTGCTCTGGGGCCCCTCGATGTGAATGAGCAGTACTTC.

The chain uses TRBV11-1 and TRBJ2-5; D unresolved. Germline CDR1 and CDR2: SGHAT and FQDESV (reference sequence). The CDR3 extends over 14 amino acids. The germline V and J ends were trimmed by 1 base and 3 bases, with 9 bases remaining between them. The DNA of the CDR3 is TGTGCCAGCAGCTTAGTTGGTGGGAAAGAGACCCAGTACTTC. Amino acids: CASSLVGGKETQYF.

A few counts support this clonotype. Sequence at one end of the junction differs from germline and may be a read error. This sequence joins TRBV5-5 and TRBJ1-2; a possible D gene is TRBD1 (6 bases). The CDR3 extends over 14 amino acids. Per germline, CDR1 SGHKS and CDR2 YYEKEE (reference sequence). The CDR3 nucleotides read TGCGCCAGCAGCTCGCAACAGGGTGTGGATGGCTACACCTTC. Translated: CASSSQQGVDGYTF.